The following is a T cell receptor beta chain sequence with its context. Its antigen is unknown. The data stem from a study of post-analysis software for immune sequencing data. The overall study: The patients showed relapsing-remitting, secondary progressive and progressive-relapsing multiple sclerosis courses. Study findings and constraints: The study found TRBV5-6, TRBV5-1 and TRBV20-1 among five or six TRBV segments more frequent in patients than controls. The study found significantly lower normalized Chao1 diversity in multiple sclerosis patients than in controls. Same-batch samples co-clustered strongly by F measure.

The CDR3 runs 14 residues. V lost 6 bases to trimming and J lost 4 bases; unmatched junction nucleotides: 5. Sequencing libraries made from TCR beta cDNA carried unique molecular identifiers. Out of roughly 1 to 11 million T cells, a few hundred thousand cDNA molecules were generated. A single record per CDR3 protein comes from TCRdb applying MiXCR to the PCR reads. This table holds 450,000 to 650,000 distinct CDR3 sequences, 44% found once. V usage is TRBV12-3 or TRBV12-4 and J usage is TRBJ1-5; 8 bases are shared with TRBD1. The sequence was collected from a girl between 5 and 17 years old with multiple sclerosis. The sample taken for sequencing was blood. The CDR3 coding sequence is TGTGCCAGCAGACACAGGGGGGGGAATCAGCCCCAGCATTTT. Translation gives CASRHRGGNQPQHF.